This T cell receptor (beta chain) originates from a study of shared clonotypes between healthy human individuals. Study-wide results and limits: Only blood was sampled, and tissue TCR repertoires likely differ from blood ones.

Profiling relied on immunoSEQ multiplex PCR, and the TCRdb table lists in-frame clones only, not all of them. The sample consists of around 2.5 million clones, roughly 93% of them appearing once. This clone was picked up a small number of times. Its antigen is unknown. There are 14 residues in the CDR3. Trimming removed 5 bases at V and 7 bases at J, with 17 bases between. CDR1 is MDHEN and CDR2 is SYDVKM in the germline V gene. Source material: naive CD4+ T cells from PBMCs. The sample's subset: CD45RA+ positively selected. This clonotype was obtained from a man in his late teens or twenties in good health. Some clones in this sample may be carry-over from other donors' samples. The chain carries TRBV28 and TRBJ1-1, with D perhaps matching TRBD1 (6 bases). The CDR3 DNA reads TGTGCCAGCAGTGATCTGGGGGCAGGGAATGAAGCTTTCTTT. Translated, it gives CASSDLGAGNEAFF.